The clone carrying this T cell receptor beta chain was observed a few times. Its antigen is currently unknown. The sample belongs to a study of cytomegalovirus exposure and HLA in healthy donors. PCR involved 60 Vbeta and 13 Jbeta primers. Sequenced by immunoSEQ multiplex PCR; TCRdb stores in-frame clones only, minus some. The sample holds about 130,000 clones; 80% are singletons and the top ten take about 2.2%. The V and J ends lost 0 bases and 8 bases respectively, with 14 bases between them. The CDR3 contains 15 residues. CDR1 is SGHVS and CDR2 is FNYEAQ in the germline V gene. Whole-study findings and limits: CMV antigen specificity of a few CMV-associated chains was confirmed in vitro.

This clonotype was obtained from a man aged 30-40 years in good health and CMV-seronegative. Sequencing input: PBMCs. The chain couples TRBV7-6 to TRBJ2-1, with D maybe TRBD1 (6 bases). CDR3 bases: TGTGCCAGCAGCTTAGCGTCTGGCAGGGGCGATGAGCAGTTCTTC. It encodes CASSLASGRGDEQFF.